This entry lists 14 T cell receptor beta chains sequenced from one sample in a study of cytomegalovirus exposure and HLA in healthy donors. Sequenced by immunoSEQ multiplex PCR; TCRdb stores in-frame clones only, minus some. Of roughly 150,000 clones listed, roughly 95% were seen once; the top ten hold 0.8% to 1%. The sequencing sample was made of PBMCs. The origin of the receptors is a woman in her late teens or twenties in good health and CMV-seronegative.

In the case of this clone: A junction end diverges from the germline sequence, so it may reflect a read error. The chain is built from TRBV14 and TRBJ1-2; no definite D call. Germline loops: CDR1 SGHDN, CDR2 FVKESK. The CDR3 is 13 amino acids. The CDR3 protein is CASSQGYRTPFNF. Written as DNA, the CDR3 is TGTGCCAGCAGCCAAGGATACAGAACCCCCTTTAACTTC.

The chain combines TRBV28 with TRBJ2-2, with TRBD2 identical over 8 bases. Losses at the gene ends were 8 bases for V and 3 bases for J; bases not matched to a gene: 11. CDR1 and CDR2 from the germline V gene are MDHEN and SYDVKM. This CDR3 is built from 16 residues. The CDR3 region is CASGRLRGAYTGELFF. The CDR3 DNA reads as TGTGCCAGCGGAAGATTGCGGGGGGCGTACACCGGGGAGCTGTTTTTT.

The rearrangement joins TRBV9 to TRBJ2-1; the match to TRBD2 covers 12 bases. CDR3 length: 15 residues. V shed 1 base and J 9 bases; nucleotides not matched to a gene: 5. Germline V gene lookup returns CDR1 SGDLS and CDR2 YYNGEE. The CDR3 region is CASSVSSGGASEQFF. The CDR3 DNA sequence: TGTGCCAGCAGCGTATCTAGCGGGGGGGCATCTGAGCAGTTCTTC.

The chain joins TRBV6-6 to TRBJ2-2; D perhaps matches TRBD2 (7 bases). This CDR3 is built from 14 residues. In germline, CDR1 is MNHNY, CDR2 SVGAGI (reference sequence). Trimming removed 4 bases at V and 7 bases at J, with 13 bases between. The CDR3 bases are TGTGCCAGCAGTTGGAGGGGGGAGGGCGGGGAGCTGTTTTTT. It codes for CASSWRGEGGELFF.

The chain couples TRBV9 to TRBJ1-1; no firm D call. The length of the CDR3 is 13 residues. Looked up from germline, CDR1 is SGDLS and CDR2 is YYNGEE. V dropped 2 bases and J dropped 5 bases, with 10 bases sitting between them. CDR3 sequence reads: CASSVHSGTEAFF. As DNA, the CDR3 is TGTGCCAGCAGCGTCCACTCGGGGACTGAAGCTTTCTTT.

CDR3 nucleotide sequence: TGTGCCAGCGCATCGGGGTCCTACGAGCAGTACTTC. Translating gives CASASGSYEQYF. V usage is TRBV25-1 and J usage is TRBJ2-7, with a tentative D call TRBD2 (5 bases). Germline loops: CDR1 MGHDK, CDR2 SYGVNS. V was shortened by 8 bases and J by 1 base, with 9 bases between the two germline ends. This CDR3 comprises 12 residues.

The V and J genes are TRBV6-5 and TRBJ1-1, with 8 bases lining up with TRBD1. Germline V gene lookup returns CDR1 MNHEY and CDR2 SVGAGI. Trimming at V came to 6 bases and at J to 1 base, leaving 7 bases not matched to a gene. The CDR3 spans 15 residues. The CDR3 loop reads CASSGQGKGNTEAFF. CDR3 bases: TGTGCCAGCAGCGGACAGGGAAAAGGGAACACTGAAGCTTTCTTT.

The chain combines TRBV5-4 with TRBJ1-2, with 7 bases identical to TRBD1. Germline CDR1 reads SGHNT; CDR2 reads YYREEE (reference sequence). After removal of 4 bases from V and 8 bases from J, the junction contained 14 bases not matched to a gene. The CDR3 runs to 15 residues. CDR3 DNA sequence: TGTGCCAGCAGCAGTGGACAGGTTCTCTTGGGGGGCTACACCTTC. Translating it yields CASSSGQVLLGGYTF.

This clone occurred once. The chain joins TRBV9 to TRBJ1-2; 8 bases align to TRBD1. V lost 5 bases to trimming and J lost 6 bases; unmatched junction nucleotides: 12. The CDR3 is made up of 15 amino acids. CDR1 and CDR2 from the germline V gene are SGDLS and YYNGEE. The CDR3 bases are TGTGCCAGCAGTCGTACTCAGGGGGCGGTAAATGGCTACACCTTC. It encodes CASSRTQGAVNGYTF.

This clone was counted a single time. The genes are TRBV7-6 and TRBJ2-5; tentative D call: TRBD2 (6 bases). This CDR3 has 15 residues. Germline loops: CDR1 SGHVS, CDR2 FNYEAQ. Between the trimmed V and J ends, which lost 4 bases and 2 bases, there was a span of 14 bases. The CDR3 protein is CASSSGAGSQETQYF. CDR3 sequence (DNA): TGTGCCAGCAGCTCAGGCGCGGGATCTCAAGAGACCCAGTACTTC.

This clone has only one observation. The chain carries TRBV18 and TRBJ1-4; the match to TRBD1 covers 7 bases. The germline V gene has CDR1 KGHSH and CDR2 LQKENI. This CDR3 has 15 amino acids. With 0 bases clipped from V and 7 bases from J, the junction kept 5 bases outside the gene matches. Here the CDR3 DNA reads TGTGCCAGCTCACCACCCGAGGGGGCCGGTGAAAAACTGTTTTTT. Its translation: CASSPPEGAGEKLFF.

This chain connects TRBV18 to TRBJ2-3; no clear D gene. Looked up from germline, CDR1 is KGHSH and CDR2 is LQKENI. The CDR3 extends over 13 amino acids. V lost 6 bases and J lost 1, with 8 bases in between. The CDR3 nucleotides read TGTGCCAGCTCCCCCCGGGGCACAGATACGCAGTATTTT. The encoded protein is CASSPRGTDTQYF.

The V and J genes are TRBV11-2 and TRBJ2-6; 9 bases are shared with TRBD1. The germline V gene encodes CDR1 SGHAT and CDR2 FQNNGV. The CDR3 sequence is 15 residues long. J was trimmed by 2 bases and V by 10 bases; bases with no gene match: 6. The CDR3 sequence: CATRGQGTGANVLTF. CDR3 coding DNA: TGTGCCACCCGGGGACAGGGAACTGGGGCCAACGTCCTGACTTTC.

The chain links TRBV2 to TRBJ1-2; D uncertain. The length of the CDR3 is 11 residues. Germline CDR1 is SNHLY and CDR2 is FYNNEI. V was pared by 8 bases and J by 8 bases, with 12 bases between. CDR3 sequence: CASGGDRGYTF. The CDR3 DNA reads TGTGCCAGCGGTGGAGATCGGGGCTACACCTTC.